The clone carrying this T cell receptor (beta chain) was observed many times. Its antigen is undetermined. MiXCR, applied by TCRdb to the PCR reads, yields one record per CDR3 protein. The table shows over 600,000 distinct CDR3 sequences, with 15% to 20% occurring only once. The length of the CDR3 is 17 residues. With V trimmed by 3 bases and J by 5 bases, 12 bases remained unmatched. The sample belongs to a study of molecular identifiers for immune sequencing clone quantification. Study-wide results and limits: More than 97% of effector molecules, versus under 1% of naive-cell molecules, belonged to clones above 20 RNA copies.

Libraries of naive CD8 T cells were made from around 20,000 to 1,000,000 sorted cells. They used 10%, 30% or 50% RNA. Naive CD8 T cells, phenotype CD8+CD4-CCR7+CD45RA+, were sorted. This receptor was taken from a human donor in good health. Some libraries in this study had Jurkat cell RNA spiked in. Sequenced material: naive CD8+ T cells from blood, with Jurkat cell RNA spiked in. Subset: FACS-sorted CD8+CD4-CCR7+CD45RA+ naive T cells. V and J are TRBV12-3 or TRBV12-4 and TRBJ2-1; 8 nucleotides line up with TRBD2. The CDR3 loop reads CASSLSKRETFHNEQFF. CDR3 coding DNA: TGTGCCAGCAGTTTGTCTAAGCGGGAGACGTTCCACAATGAGCAGTTCTTC.